These 14 T cell receptor beta chains were all obtained from the same sample, sequenced in a study of cytomegalovirus exposure and HLA in healthy donors. The PCR ran on 60 Vbeta and 13 Jbeta primers. The method was immunoSEQ multiplex PCR; TCRdb's version includes in-frame clones alone and lacks a portion of them. The sample includes approximately 90,000 clones, around 84% of them seen just once. The sample was PBMCs. The receptors were gathered from a man aged 35-49 years in good health and CMV-seropositive.

The chain employs TRBV5-1 and TRBJ2-2, with D perhaps TRBD2 (5 bases). The CDR3 has 14 residues. V was trimmed by 3 bases and J by 6 bases, leaving 12 bases between them. CDR1 is SGHRS and CDR2 is YFSETQ in the germline V gene. CDR3 amino acids: CASSSTRVSGELFF. CDR3 nucleotides: TGCGCCAGCAGCTCCACGCGGGTGTCCGGGGAGCTGTTTTTT.

The gene calls are TRBV7-3 and TRBJ2-5; perhaps TRBD2 as D (5 bases). Germline lookup yields CDR1 SGHTA and CDR2 FQGTGA. Trimming left V 6 bases short and J 5 bases short, with 19 bases between. The CDR3 extends over 15 amino acids. CDR3 bases: TGTGCCAGCAGGCTCCGTGGAGGACGAGGGGAGACCCAGTACTTC. Its protein is CASRLRGGRGETQYF.

The chain is built from TRBV5-1 and TRBJ2-7, with 9 bases matching TRBD1. The CDR3 is made up of 15 amino acids. V lost 0 bases, J lost 2 bases, and 3 bases stayed unmatched. The germline CDR1 and CDR2 sequences are SGHRS and YFSETQ. CDR3 coding DNA: TGCGCCAGCAGCTTGGTACAGGGGGCAACCTACGAGCAGTACTTC. Protein sequence: CASSLVQGATYEQYF.

The chain is built from TRBV9 and TRBJ2-5; 7 positions agree with TRBD2. The CDR3 contains 17 residues. Germline lookup yields CDR1 SGDLS and CDR2 YYNGEE. V shed 9 bases and J 0 bases; nucleotides not matched to a gene: 17. CDR3 DNA sequence: TGTGCCACCTTCTCCCAGCGGGGCCTTCCGTACCAAGAGACCCAGTACTTC. As protein: CATFSQRGLPYQETQYF.

The rearrangement links TRBV29-1 to TRBJ1-1; D not resolved. In germline, CDR1 is SQVTM, CDR2 ANQGSEA. V was clipped by 4 bases and J by 6 bases, with 9 bases between them. CDR3 length: 11 residues. The CDR3 protein is CSVGEVPEAFF. The CDR3 region has the DNA TGCAGCGTTGGGGAGGTCCCTGAAGCTTTCTTT.

The chain has TRBV11-3 and TRBJ1-1; the match to TRBD1 covers 11 bases. This CDR3 region has 17 residues. From germline, CDR1 is SGHNT and CDR2 YENEEA. With 5 bases clipped from V and 2 bases from J, the junction kept 10 bases outside the gene matches. In nucleotides, the CDR3 is TGTGCCAGCAGCCCCCGGACAGGGGGCAAGGTAAACACTGAAGCTTTCTTT. It yields the protein CASSPRTGGKVNTEAFF.

The chain has TRBV5-4 and TRBJ2-2, with 8 bases identical to TRBD2. The CDR3 is made up of 15 amino acids. Germline values: CDR1 SGHNT, CDR2 YYREEE (reference sequence). The V segment lost 1 base and the J segment 4 bases; nucleotides outside the gene matches: 3. CDR3 nucleotide sequence: TGTGCCAGCAGCTTGCTAGCGGGTCGCACCGGGGAGCTGTTTTTT. It encodes CASSLLAGRTGELFF.

This chain uses TRBV11-3 with TRBJ2-1, with 7 bases matching TRBD2. With 0 bases clipped from V and 10 bases from J, the junction kept 0 bases outside the gene matches. Germline V gives CDR1 SGHNT, CDR2 YENEEA. This CDR3 spans 12 amino acids. The CDR3 region is CASSLDGGEQFF. The CDR3 coding sequence is TGTGCCAGCAGCTTAGACGGGGGGGAGCAGTTCTTC.

The chain joins TRBV15 to TRBJ2-2; tentatively, D is TRBD1 (6 bases). The V and J ends lost 5 bases and 5 bases respectively, with 15 bases between them. CDR1 is LNHNV, CDR2 YYDKDF, per germline (reference sequence). This CDR3 comprises 15 residues. Here the CDR3 reads CATSSRTTGTGELFF. The CDR3 coding sequence is TGTGCCACCAGCTCCAGAACCACAGGGACCGGGGAGCTGTTTTTT.

A few counts support this clone. This rearrangement joins TRBV28 to TRBJ1-6; no clear D gene. This CDR3 region has 14 residues. Germline V gene lookup returns CDR1 MDHEN and CDR2 SYDVKM. V lost 10 bases to trimming and J lost 4 bases, with 14 bases between them. CDR3 DNA: TGTGCCACGATGGACGGGAGTTATAATTCACCCCTCCACTTT. Encoded protein: CATMDGSYNSPLHF.

The chain uses TRBV5-6 and TRBJ1-2; D is uncertain. Trimming left V 7 bases short and J 7 bases short, with 14 bases between. Germline loops: CDR1 SGHDT, CDR2 YYEEEE. CDR3 size: 12 residues. This chain's CDR3 is CASGRGRCGYTF. The CDR3 bases are TGTGCCAGCGGACGGGGTCGGTGTGGCTACACCTTC.

The chain recombines TRBV5-1 with TRBJ1-1; D is uncertain. This CDR3 comprises 15 residues. Germline V gives CDR1 SGHRS, CDR2 YFSETQ. Trimming pared 1 base from V and 0 bases from J, leaving 10 bases between. CDR3 sequence (DNA): TGCGCCAGCAGCTTGTCTGAGGGCTTGAACACTGAAGCTTTCTTT. Amino acid sequence: CASSLSEGLNTEAFF.

The chain carries TRBV7-2 and TRBJ2-7; D gene ambiguous. Trimming pared 5 bases from V and 0 bases from J, leaving 14 bases between. The germline gives CDR1 SGHTA, CDR2 FQGNSA. CDR3 length: 15 amino acids. CDR3 coding DNA: TGTGCCAGCAGCCAGCAGAGGATAAGCTCCTACGAGCAGTACTTC. Protein product: CASSQQRISSYEQYF.

This clone was found a few times. The rearrangement links TRBV14 to TRBJ2-7, with 7 positions matching TRBD1. J was trimmed by 2 bases and V by 0 bases; bases with no gene match: 10. The CDR3 is 17 amino acids. The germline V gene has CDR1 SGHDN and CDR2 FVKESK. The CDR3 coding sequence is TGTGCCAGCAGCCAAGATAGGTGGGGGACAGAAACCTACGAGCAGTACTTC. It translates to CASSQDRWGTETYEQYF.